This T cell receptor beta chain was identified in a study of blood T cell repertoires in COVID-19. Study-wide context: COVID-19 samples collected from the United States, Italy and Spain covered acute and convalescent phases. Nucleic acid was either cDNA or gDNA, and it came from T cells, B-cell-depleted T cells, or PBMCs.

Data came from immunoSEQ multiplex PCR; TCRdb stores just in-frame clones and leaves some out. The sample lists tens of thousands of clones; around 93% were seen once. Germline V gene lookup returns CDR1 MNHNS and CDR2 SASEGT. Germline trimming cut 0 bases from V and 4 bases from J; bases unmatched to any gene: 9. This CDR3 comprises 17 residues. The TCR comes from a man aged 50-60 years with active COVID-19. This chain connects TRBV6-1 to TRBJ1-5; 7 bases are a match to TRBD1. The sample was peripheral blood. CDR3 amino acids: CASSEARTGVRNQPQHF. The CDR3 DNA follows: TGTGCCAGCAGTGAAGCGAGAACAGGGGTAAGGAATCAGCCCCAGCATTTT.